This record concerns one T cell receptor (beta chain) sequence. The target antigen is unknown. Naive CD4+ cells were sorted as CD4+CD8-CD45RO-CD45RA+; naive CD8+ as CD8+CD4-CD45RA+CD27bright. The CDR3 runs to 14 residues. V was trimmed by 2 bases and J by 4 bases, leaving 9 bases between them. Germline values: CDR1 MNHEY, CDR2 SVGEGT. Starting from around 500 ng of total RNA, TCR libraries were made with linear amplification. TCRdb itself ran the reads through MiXCR, one entry per CDR3 protein. This sample has roughly 200,000 distinct CDR3 sequences; about 74% occur once, and the top ten carry less than 2.5%. The sample comes from a study of healthy donors' naive CD4 and CD8 T cells. General study findings and limits: Most V and J genes were reportedly biased between naive CD4+ and CD8+ cells.

The genes are TRBV6-2 or TRBV6-3 and TRBJ2-1; D unresolved. The TCR was taken from a pool of human donors in good health; the sample pools cells from several healthy donors. Input material: naive CD4+ and CD8+ T cells sorted from blood, pooled from several donors. As DNA, the CDR3 is TGTGCCAGCAGTTACGTCCGGGTTTACAATGAGCAGTTCTTC. This codes for CASSYVRVYNEQFF.